This T cell receptor beta chain was recovered during a study of T cell responses to AZD1222 COVID-19 vaccine. The CDR3 consists of 14 residues. CDR1 is MDHEN and CDR2 is SYDVKM in the germline V gene. V was pared by 5 bases and J by 8 bases, with 18 bases between. Measured with immunoSEQ multiplex PCR; TCRdb has only the in-frame clones, and not every one. The data hold about 140,000 clones, with roughly 89% observed a single time. The sequence was collected from an adult who received the MenACWY meningococcal vaccine as a control. The sequenced sample was peripheral blood, obtained 28 days after the second dose of the MenACWY control vaccine. The chain links TRBV28 to TRBJ1-2, with D perhaps matching TRBD1 (5 bases). CDR3 nucleotides: TGTGCCAGCAGTCCCGTTAGGGGCGCGGAAGGCTACACCTTC. Encoded protein: CASSPVRGAEGYTF.